This entry is about one T cell receptor beta chain. As yet, its antigen is unknown. V lost 2 bases, J lost 5 bases, and 8 bases stayed unmatched. Germline V gene data show CDR1 as LGHNA and CDR2 as YSLEER. The CDR3 length is 15 residues. TCRdb keeps only in-frame clones here, not all; method: immunoSEQ multiplex PCR. The sample holds 92,000 or so clones, about 89% seen once. This specimen comes from a study of T cell responses to AZD1222 COVID-19 vaccine. For the study at large: Second doses were pooled across both intervals (about 4 or about 12 weeks).

General study results and limits: Seropositivity was recorded at baseline in only 6 or 7 AZD1222 recipients. Females made up more of the donors, who were largely white British, and clonal diversity may have come out too low. Two AZD1222 administrations were followed by greater Spike-specific TCR breadth and depth.

The chain is built from TRBV4-3 and TRBJ1-2, with 7 bases aligning to TRBD1. This material consisted of peripheral blood, taken on day 0 of AZD1222 vaccination. The sequence came from an adult in good health. The chain's CDR3 is CASSQSGTAKYGYTF. CDR3 coding DNA: TGCGCCAGCAGCCAATCCGGGACAGCCAAATATGGCTACACCTTC.